Sequencing of this T cell receptor beta chain was carried out in a study of human thymus T cells. Sequencing used immunoSEQ multiplex PCR; TCRdb keeps in-frame clones, though not all of them. This sample has roughly 120,000 clones, with about 95% found just once. Study outcomes and limitations: Thymic repertoires from unrelated individuals overlapped highly, related research reported. Across thymic and blood repertoires, the usage of V and J genes appeared to be biased.

Worth noting for this clone: Antigen specificity is unknown.

Thymus tissue for the work was resected from patients undergoing corrective heart surgery. All donors were healthy Finnish infants who were undergoing corrective surgery to treat congenital heart defects. V gave up 5 bases and J gave up 6 bases, with 10 bases separating them. In germline, CDR1 is SGHAT, CDR2 FQNNGV. This CDR3 has 12 residues. The sequencing input was thymus tissue. The genes are TRBV11-2 and TRBJ1-1; D gene ambiguous. This TCR was recovered from a boy younger than two with a congenital heart defect but otherwise immunologically healthy. The CDR3: CASSPRAPEAFF. DNA of the CDR3: TGTGCCAGCAGCCCCCGGGCCCCTGAAGCTTTCTTT.